Given below is one TCR beta chain in context. Method: immunoSEQ multiplex PCR; TCRdb's copy keeps in-frame clones and lacks some. The sample yields about 160,000 clones, about 85% seen once. CDR1 LNHDA and CDR2 SQIVND come from the germline V gene (reference sequence). The CDR3 length is 16 residues. V was pared by 3 bases and J by 7 bases, with 9 bases of the junction left unmatched. The data derive from a study of blood T cell repertoires in COVID-19. The TCR comes from a woman between 45 and 60 years old with COVID-19, enrolled during active disease. The sequencing input was peripheral blood. The chain carries TRBV19 and TRBJ1-6; TRBD1 matches at 7 bases. The CDR3 coding sequence is TGTGCCAGTAGTATGAAGGGGGCGCGGTCCAATTCACCCCTCCACTTT. Encoded protein: CASSMKGARSNSPLHF.